The text below deals with one T cell receptor (beta chain). Its antigen is unknown. The PCR was carried out with 60 Vbeta primers and 13 Jbeta primers. Per the original methods: About 9.9 million of the 80 million or so unique TCR beta chains counted in a later analysis were shared. Here immunoSEQ multiplex PCR was the method, and the copy in TCRdb shows in-frame clones only, minus some. The V and J calls and the clone size are those of that table, but D and trimming were determined from the DNA. This table holds approximately 150,000 clones, around 72% found once. Germline V gives CDR1 SGHTA, CDR2 FQGNSA. The V and J ends lost 5 bases and 4 bases, in that order; junction bases with no gene match: 6. This CDR3 spans 14 amino acids. This sample is part of a study of cytomegalovirus exposure and HLA in healthy donors. Study results and limitations: In a later analysis, TCR association rates varied by HLA locus: DRB1 most, HLA-C fewest. Specific recognition of CMV antigens was confirmed in vitro for three chains (all CMV-associated).

The J gene is TRBJ2-7, the V gene TRBV7-2, with 9 nucleotides matching TRBD2. The source material was PBMCs. The source of this sequence is a man aged 45 to 65 in good health and CMV-seronegative. The CDR3 DNA is TGTGCCAGCAGCCAGGGACTAGCAAGTTACGAGCAGTACTTC. Protein: CASSQGLASYEQYF.